This T cell receptor (beta chain) is from a study of T cell repertoires in cytomegalovirus infection. Study-wide points: There were carriers of CMV plus the relevant HLA, and cumulative public TCR beta family frequency identified them. In two of eight donors, the top clonotype was HLA-C-restricted CMV-specific.

Using its own MiXCR run on the reads, TCRdb lists one record per CDR3 protein. The table records more than 400,000 distinct CDR3 sequences, around 27% of them present only once. This clonotype was counted many times. The antigen is unknown. The sequence was obtained from a human donor in good health (CMV status not recorded). Some clones in this sample may be carry-over from other donors' samples. Sequencing was performed on PBMCs.

The CDR3 nucleotides are TGTGCCAGCAGCTTAGTTGGGGGCGCGATGAACACTGAAGCTTTCTTT. Translation gives CASSLVGGAMNTEAFF. The chain links TRBV7-2 to TRBJ1-1; D may be TRBD1 (6 bases). The CDR3 consists of 16 residues. V lost 1 base and J lost 0, with 12 bases in between. Germline CDR1 reads SGHTA; CDR2 reads FQGNSA.